This TCR beta chain was identified during a study of OX40 agonist ivuxolimab in advanced cancers. For the study at large: Past anti-PD-1, anti-PD-L1 or anti-CTLA-4 therapy was accepted, and 40% had received some. Study-level results: CD8+ T cells were the subset that, on average, had more expanded clones than CD4+.

A history of autoimmune disease or systemic immunosuppression excluded patients. The table lists this clone with a count of one. Its antigen is unknown. The germline V gene has CDR1 SNHLY and CDR2 FYNNEI. The CDR3 is 16 amino acids. With 1 base clipped from V and 4 bases from J, the junction kept 3 bases outside the gene matches. The assay was immunoSEQ multiplex PCR, and TCRdb's table has in-frame clones only and misses some. The sample lists under 85,000 clones; roughly 87% were seen once. This clonotype was sampled from an adult with an advanced solid tumor such as melanoma, head and neck, liver or kidney cancer. The source material was CD4+ or CD8+ T cells sorted from blood, sampled in a trial of the OX40 agonist ivuxolimab. V and J are TRBV2 and TRBJ1-6; 8 nucleotides line up with TRBD1. CDR3 in amino acids: CASSEGTGTYNSPLHF. DNA for the CDR3: TGTGCCAGCAGTGAAGGGACAGGGACTTATAATTCACCCCTCCACTTT.